This T cell receptor beta chain derives from a study of blood T cells in healthy people across ages. The CDR3 spans 18 residues. CDR1 DFQATT and CDR2 SNEGSKA come from the germline V gene (reference sequence). Trimming shortened V by 0 bases and J by 0 bases, and 15 bases separated the two germline ends. A sample-barcoded 5' primer and a J-beta primer mix were used in a second PCR of roughly 6 to 11 cycles. Tags on each cDNA molecule came from a template-switch adaptor with 12 random nucleotides. TCRdb redid the calling of the 5' RACE reads with MiXCR, one entry per CDR3 protein. The table shows about 830,000 distinct CDR3 sequences, with roughly 60% occurring only once. Roughly 10 milliliters of peripheral blood were drawn from each donor into EDTA-treated tubes.

J is TRBJ2-6 and V is TRBV20-1, with D perhaps being TRBD1 or TRBD2 (5 bases each). Sequenced material: blood. The source of this sequence is a man younger than 40 in good health. CDR3 in DNA: TGCAGTGCTAGAGATCTGGGGGAAATAGACTCTGGGGCCAACGTCCTGACTTTC. Translated: CSARDLGEIDSGANVLTF.